This TCR beta chain appears in the sequencing data of a study of blood T cell repertoires in COVID-19. Background on the study: Material from acute and convalescent COVID-19 was sourced from the United States, Italy and Spain.

CDR3 size: 15 residues. After removal of 5 bases from V and 0 bases from J, the junction contained 4 bases not matched to a gene. CDR1 SEHNR and CDR2 FQNEAQ come from the germline V gene (reference sequence). Profiled with immunoSEQ multiplex PCR; TCRdb holds only in-frame clones, not every one. The table records 200,000 or so clones, more than 80% of them present only once. The chain combines TRBV7-9 with TRBJ1-1; TRBD1 agrees at 9 bases. The TCR originated in an elderly woman with COVID-19, enrolled during active disease. The specimen was peripheral blood. This CDR3 reads CASSLRTGVNTEAFF. The CDR3 DNA follows: TGTGCCAGCAGCCTACGGACAGGGGTGAACACTGAAGCTTTCTTT. Combining the CDR3 with reference TRBV7-9 and TRBJ1-1 gives the whole variable domain DTGVSQNPRHKITKRGQNVTFRCDPISEHNRLYWYRQTLGQGPEFLTYFQNEAQLEKSRLLSDRFSAERPKGSFSTLEIQRTEQGDSAMYLCASSLRTGVNTEAFFGQGTRLTVV.